The clone carrying this T cell receptor beta chain was counted only a few times. What it binds is unknown. This entry belongs to a study of response to subunit inactivated influenza vaccine. TCRdb re-derived calls from the RT-PCR reads in MiXCR, one entry per CDR3 protein. The repertoire has more than 700,000 distinct CDR3 sequences, 21% of them found once; the top ten carry 10%. CDR1 is DFQATT and CDR2 is SNEGSKA in the germline V gene (reference sequence). The CDR3 is made up of 16 amino acids. With 1 base clipped from V and 6 bases from J, the junction kept 9 bases outside the gene matches. The study, taken as a whole, reports: Each seasonal influenza vaccination, the authors suggested, recruits few new T cells.

The rearrangement uses TRBV20-1 and TRBJ2-2; 9 nucleotides align to TRBD1. The material was PBMCs from blood, obtained less than 6 days after vaccination. This receptor was taken from a man aged 45 to 65 who received an inactivated influenza vaccine. Here the CDR3 reads CSARAFGQGLAGELFF. The CDR3 nucleotides are TGCAGTGCTAGAGCTTTCGGACAGGGGTTAGCCGGGGAGCTGTTTTTT.